Each of the 28 T cell receptor beta chains below was sequenced from the same sample in a study of blood T cell repertoires in COVID-19. This table comes from immunoSEQ multiplex PCR, and its TCRdb copy is limited to in-frame clones, with some not included. The data hold approximately 380,000 clones, with around 85% observed a single time. Sequenced material: peripheral blood. The receptors shown here come from a woman aged 18-30 years with acute or convalescent COVID-19.

CDR3 DNA sequence: TGTGCCAGCAGCCAAGTCATACGGTTAGGGACAGATACCGGCTACACCTTC. It encodes CASSQVIRLGTDTGYTF. This chain links TRBV3-1 (or the pseudogene TRBV3-2) with TRBJ1-2; 7 nucleotides line up with TRBD1. The CDR3 is 17 amino acids. The junction had 16 bases not matched to a gene; V was cut back by 1 base and J by 8 bases. CDR1 and CDR2 from the germline V gene are LGHDT and YNNKEL (reference sequence).

The chain links TRBV4-1 to TRBJ2-3; 7 bases line up with TRBD2. J lost 2 bases, V lost 2 bases, and 1 base had no gene match. Germline CDR1 is MGHRA and CDR2 is YSYEKL. CDR3 size: 14 residues. The CDR3 sequence: CASSQLAVTDTQYF. The CDR3 DNA is TGCGCCAGCAGCCAACTAGCGGTCACAGATACGCAGTATTTT.

The chain is built from TRBV6-5 and TRBJ2-3; 7 nucleotides line up with TRBD2. The V gene end was trimmed by 11 bases and the J gene end by 5 bases; junction bases not matched to a gene: 16. Germline values: CDR1 MNHEY, CDR2 SVGAGI. The CDR3 covers 15 residues. CDR3 sequence (DNA): TGTGCCCTCAGTACTGGACGGGAGGTTGGAGATACGCAGTATTTT. This sequence encodes CALSTGREVGDTQYF.

The chain is built from TRBV19 and TRBJ1-2; TRBD1 aligns across 7 bases. With V trimmed by 6 bases and J by 0 bases, 10 bases remained unmatched. This CDR3 spans 16 amino acids. The germline CDR1 and CDR2 sequences are LNHDA and SQIVND (reference sequence). CDR3 nucleotide sequence: TGTGCCAGTAGCCCGAGGGGGCCGAGGGCTAACTATGGCTACACCTTC. It specifies CASSPRGPRANYGYTF.

The rearrangement joins TRBV4-1 to TRBJ1-1; no clear D gene. V was shortened by 0 bases and J by 0 bases, with 5 bases between the two germline ends. The CDR3 is 14 amino acids. CDR1 MGHRA and CDR2 YSYEKL come from the germline V gene. CDR3 residues: CASSQDRLNTEAFF. The DNA of the CDR3 is TGCGCCAGCAGCCAAGACAGGCTGAACACTGAAGCTTTCTTT.

This clone was seen once. The chain employs TRBV2 and TRBJ2-7; a possible D gene is TRBD1 (6 bases). The V end was cut by 8 bases, the J end by 0 bases, with 11 bases between. Germline assignment: CDR1 SNHLY and CDR2 FYNNEI. The CDR3 is 13 residues long. This chain's CDR3 is CASAEGVSYEQYF. CDR3 bases: TGTGCCAGCGCCGAGGGGGTCTCCTACGAGCAGTACTTC.

The rearrangement links TRBV19 to TRBJ1-6; D uncertain. From germline, CDR1 is LNHDA and CDR2 SQIVND (reference sequence). The V end was cut by 8 bases, the J end by 0 bases, with 8 bases between. The CDR3 is made up of 14 amino acids. CDR3 bases: TGTGCCAGTTGTGATAGCTCCTATAATTCACCCCTCCACTTT. Protein: CASCDSSYNSPLHF. Based on the CDR3 plus reference TRBV19 and TRBJ1-6, the full variable domain is DGGITQSPKYLFRKEGQNVTLSCEQNLNHDAMYWYRQDPGQGLRLIYYSQIVNDFQKGDIAEGYSVSREKKESFPLTVTSAQKNPTAFYLCASCDSSYNSPLHFGNGTRLTVT.

The CDR3 loop is CASSSGTEQPQHF. Written as DNA, the CDR3 is TGTGCCAGCAGTTCAGGTACAGAGCAGCCCCAGCATTTT. The chain links TRBV5-6 to TRBJ1-5; D uncertain. Germline CDR1 SGHDT, CDR2 YYEEEE. CDR3 size: 13 residues. Trimming cost V 5 bases and J 7 bases, with 13 bases left between them.

This chain uses TRBV28 with TRBJ2-1; 13 bases match TRBD2. The CDR3 is made up of 15 amino acids. J was trimmed by 8 bases and V by 6 bases; bases with no gene match: 7. The germline gives CDR1 MDHEN, CDR2 SYDVKM. The CDR3 region has the DNA TGTGCCAGCAGGGCCGGGACTAGCGGGATACATGAGCAGTTCTTC. As protein: CASRAGTSGIHEQFF.

In its sample, this clone was seen once. The chain carries TRBV6-5 and TRBJ1-5; weak D call: TRBD1 (5 bases). Between the trimmed V and J ends, which lost 5 bases and 7 bases, there was a span of 15 bases. Germline loops: CDR1 MNHEY, CDR2 SVGAGI. This CDR3 is 14 amino acids long. DNA for the CDR3: TGTGCCAGCAGTCAGAACAGGTTCGGGCAGCCCCAGCATTTT. Translation gives CASSQNRFGQPQHF.

The table lists this clone with a count of one. This chain connects TRBV6-5 to TRBJ1-5, with D perhaps TRBD1 (5 bases). V dropped 5 bases and J dropped 4 bases, with 9 bases sitting between them. Germline lookup yields CDR1 MNHEY and CDR2 SVGAGI. This CDR3 is 13 amino acids long. CDR3 DNA sequence: TGTGCCAGCAGTCAGGGCCTTAATCAGCCCCAGCATTTT. This codes for CASSQGLNQPQHF.

This clone was found once. The chain links TRBV12-3 or TRBV12-4 to TRBJ1-6; D is unclear. There are 12 residues in the CDR3. V lost 5 bases to trimming and J lost 10 bases, with 9 bases between them. The CDR3 region is CASSLGRSPLHF. Written as DNA, the CDR3 is TGTGCCAGCAGTCTGGGGAGATCACCCCTCCACTTT.

This clone appeared a few times. V and J are TRBV7-9 and TRBJ1-6; 7 positions agree with TRBD1. CDR3 size: 15 residues. The V gene's germline CDR1 is SEHNR and CDR2 FQNEAQ (reference sequence). Trimming cost V 1 base and J 7 bases; bases outside gene matches: 4. Written as DNA, the CDR3 is TGTGCCAGCAGCTTAGATGACAGGGCCAATTCACCCCTCCACTTT. This translates into CASSLDDRANSPLHF.

The gene calls are TRBV3-1 (or the pseudogene TRBV3-2) and TRBJ2-6; D not certain. This CDR3 has 15 residues. The V gene lost 2 bases and the J gene lost 4 bases, with 9 bases spanning the gap. The germline CDR1 and CDR2 sequences are LGHDT and YNNKEL (reference sequence). The CDR3 spells CASSQNVVGANVLTF. The CDR3 nucleotides are TGTGCCAGCAGCCAAAATGTCGTAGGGGCCAACGTCCTGACTTTC.

The chain combines TRBV11-2 with TRBJ2-5; a possible D gene is TRBD1 (6 bases). V was pared by 0 bases and J by 0 bases, with 8 bases between. Germline V gene lookup returns CDR1 SGHAT and CDR2 FQNNGV. The CDR3 has 15 residues. The CDR3 loop reads CASSLEQGNQETQYF. CDR3 DNA sequence: TGTGCCAGCAGCTTAGAACAGGGCAACCAAGAGACCCAGTACTTC.

This clone is a singleton in its sample. The chain is built from TRBV27 and TRBJ1-1, with a possible D match to TRBD1 (6 bases). This CDR3 region has 15 residues. The germline V and J ends were trimmed by 2 bases and 0 bases, with 10 bases remaining between them. CDR1 and CDR2 from the germline V gene are MNHEY and SMNVEV (reference sequence). For the CDR3, the DNA is TGTGCCAGCAGTTTACAGGGGAGGGTGAACACTGAAGCTTTCTTT. This encodes CASSLQGRVNTEAFF.

This chain links TRBV3-1 (or the pseudogene TRBV3-2) with TRBJ1-4; D call uncertain. V was pared by 3 bases and J by 4 bases, with 6 bases between. This CDR3 is built from 13 residues. CDR1 is LGHDT and CDR2 is YNNKEL in the germline V gene (reference sequence). The CDR3: CASSQRGNEKLFF. The CDR3 coding sequence is TGTGCCAGCAGCCAGAGAGGTAATGAAAAACTGTTTTTT.

The chain employs TRBV12-3 or TRBV12-4 and TRBJ1-1; D ambiguous. The CDR3 covers 11 residues. The V gene lost 8 bases and the J gene lost 10 bases, with 14 bases spanning the gap. CDR3: CASREARRAFF. The CDR3 coding sequence is TGTGCCAGCCGGGAGGCGCGGCGAGCTTTCTTT.

V and J are TRBV11-2 and TRBJ2-3; TRBD2 matches 11 bases. The J segment lost 0 bases and the V segment lost 1 base, leaving 3 bases of the junction unmatched. CDR1 is SGHAT and CDR2 is FQNNGV in the germline V gene. This CDR3 is built from 17 residues. The CDR3 nucleotides read TGTGCCAGCAGCTTAGGGCTAGCGGGGGGTAGCACAGATACGCAGTATTTT. Residues: CASSLGLAGGSTDTQYF.

V usage is TRBV15 and J usage is TRBJ2-3; D uncertain. Per germline, CDR1 LNHNV and CDR2 YYDKDF (reference sequence). Trimming took 0 bases from V and 4 from J, leaving 11 bases between them. The CDR3 is made up of 15 amino acids. The CDR3 region has the DNA TGTGCCACCAGCAGAGATCCCACCGAGGCAGATACGCAGTATTTT. Translating gives CATSRDPTEADTQYF.

V is TRBV5-1 and J is TRBJ1-2; D perhaps matches TRBD1 (5 bases). V was shortened by 0 bases and J by 7 bases, with 19 bases between the two germline ends. The germline V gene encodes CDR1 SGHRS and CDR2 YFSETQ. The CDR3 spans 16 residues. The CDR3 DNA follows: TGCGCCAGCAGCTTGGCTTCGACAGTGCCCTGGGGTGGCTACACCTTC. The encoded protein is CASSLASTVPWGGYTF.

J is TRBJ1-1 and V is TRBV5-1; D call uncertain. CDR3 size: 11 residues. Germline V gene data show CDR1 as SGHRS and CDR2 as YFSETQ. V was pared by 4 bases and J by 7 bases, with 8 bases between. The CDR3 DNA reads TGCGCCAGCAGCCCCGGGAGTGAAGCTTTCTTT. This translates into CASSPGSEAFF.

The chain joins TRBV9 to TRBJ2-5, with D possibly being TRBD2 (6 bases). V was shortened by 0 bases and J by 5 bases, with 11 bases between the two germline ends. The CDR3 is made up of 14 amino acids. Germline V gives CDR1 SGDLS, CDR2 YYNGEE. CDR3 in amino acids: CASSVASGWETQYF. The CDR3 DNA reads as TGTGCCAGCAGCGTAGCGAGCGGGTGGGAGACCCAGTACTTC.

This clone was seen more than once but under ten times. The chain is built from TRBV23-1 and TRBJ1-4; D unresolved. TRBV23-1 counts as an open reading frame of uncertain function. CDR3 length: 16 amino acids. V gave up 0 bases and J gave up 0 bases, with 8 bases separating them. The CDR3 DNA is TGCGCCAGCAGTCAATCGGTCAGTGCAACTAATGAAAAACTGTTTTTT. Its translation: CASSQSVSATNEKLFF.

CDR3 sequence (DNA): TGTGCCAGCAGCTTAGAGCAGGGGGCCCTCGGTCAGCCCCAGCATTTT. Its translation is CASSLEQGALGQPQHF. The J gene is TRBJ1-5, the V gene TRBV7-8; 8 bases are a match to TRBD1. The CDR3 is 16 residues long. Trimming cost V 1 base and J 6 bases; bases outside gene matches: 8. CDR1 is SGHVS, CDR2 FQNEAQ, per germline.

This clone was observed once. The J gene is TRBJ1-4, the V gene TRBV7-3, with 7 bases that match TRBD1. V lost 1 base, J lost 0 bases, and 17 bases stayed unmatched. The CDR3 loop spans 21 amino acids. Looked up from germline, CDR1 is SGHTA and CDR2 is FQGTGA. The CDR3, as DNA: TGTGCCAGCAGCTTAAGGGGCCGGGACAGTGTGGAGATTGCAACTAATGAAAAACTGTTTTTT. This encodes CASSLRGRDSVEIATNEKLFF. The full variable domain, with the rest looked up from reference TRBV7-3 and TRBJ1-4, is GAGVSQTPSNKVTEKGKYVELRCDPISGHTALYWYRQSLGQGPEFLIYFQGTGAADDSGLPNDRFFAVRPEGSVSTLKIQRTERGDSAVYLCASSLRGRDSVEIATNEKLFFGSGTQLSVL.

The genes are TRBV6-2 or TRBV6-3 and TRBJ1-2, with no clear D. The CDR3 length is 16 residues. Germline assignment: CDR1 MNHEY and CDR2 SVGEGT. The germline V and J ends were trimmed by 6 bases and 1 base, with 18 bases remaining between them. The CDR3 loop is CASSNDHEELNYGYTF. CDR3 DNA sequence: TGTGCCAGCAGCAACGACCATGAGGAGCTTAACTATGGCTACACCTTC.

The chain carries TRBV19 and TRBJ1-6; the D is unclear. With 7 bases removed from V and 8 bases from J, the gap between germline ends came to 21 bases. The CDR3 covers 16 residues. Germline CDR1 is LNHDA and CDR2 is SQIVND (reference sequence). CDR3 sequence: CASNHQTREGYSPLHF. CDR3 in DNA: TGTGCCAGTAACCACCAAACCCGGGAAGGGTATTCACCCCTCCACTTT.